These 31 T cell receptor beta chains originate from one sample sequenced in a study of cytomegalovirus exposure and HLA in healthy donors. TCRdb keeps only in-frame clones here, not all; method: immunoSEQ multiplex PCR. The sample records some 220,000 clones, around 90% being singletons. The specimen was PBMCs. Receptors were obtained from a young woman in good health and CMV-seronegative.

CDR3 sequence reads: CASSLNWTGGISNTGELFF. DNA for the CDR3: TGCGCCAGCAGCTTGAATTGGACGGGAGGGATATCGAACACCGGGGAGCTGTTTTTT. This chain links TRBV5-1 with TRBJ2-2; 8 nucleotides line up with TRBD2. J was trimmed by 0 bases and V by 1 base; bases with no gene match: 11. Per the germline V gene, CDR1 is SGHRS and CDR2 is YFSETQ. This CDR3 has 19 amino acids.

This clone was observed a few times. CDR3 sequence: CASSYEGGGNTEAFF. The CDR3 DNA reads TGTGCCAGCAGTTACGAGGGAGGGGGTAACACTGAAGCTTTCTTT. The rearrangement uses TRBV6-5 and TRBJ1-1, with D maybe TRBD1 (6 bases). This CDR3 has 15 amino acids. Per the germline V gene, CDR1 is MNHEY and CDR2 is SVGAGI. Between the trimmed V and J ends, which lost 2 bases and 2 bases, there was a span of 12 bases.

The CDR3: CASRQDNYEQYF. CDR3 bases: TGTGCCTCCCGACAAGATAACTACGAGCAGTACTTC. The genes are TRBV6-5 and TRBJ2-7, with no clear D. V was pared by 11 bases and J by 3 bases, with 14 bases between. The CDR3 runs to 12 residues. The germline gives CDR1 MNHEY, CDR2 SVGAGI.

This clone was found once. The V and J genes are TRBV2 and TRBJ1-1; the D gene is possibly TRBD1 (5 bases). Trimming shortened V by 6 bases and J by 4 bases, and 18 bases separated the two germline ends. The germline gives CDR1 SNHLY, CDR2 FYNNEI. CDR3 length equals 15 residues. The chain's CDR3 is CASRQRGIEGTEAFF. DNA for the CDR3: TGTGCCAGCAGACAACGGGGGATTGAGGGCACTGAAGCTTTCTTT.

The gene calls are TRBV5-1 and TRBJ2-7, with D unclear. The CDR3 sequence is 11 residues long. Germline CDR1 SGHRS, CDR2 YFSETQ. V was pared by 0 bases and J by 6 bases, with 4 bases between. Here the CDR3 DNA reads TGCGCCAGCAGCTTGGTCGGCGAGCAGTACTTC. Residues: CASSLVGEQYF.

This sequence joins TRBV27 and TRBJ2-3; 7 bases are shared with TRBD1. CDR1 MNHEY and CDR2 SMNVEV come from the germline V gene (reference sequence). Trimming removed 4 bases from V and 3 bases from J; junction bases left unmatched: 16. CDR3 length: 18 amino acids. The CDR3 sequence is CASSYTPLTGKGTDTQYF. The CDR3 bases are TGTGCCAGCAGTTACACCCCCCTGACAGGGAAGGGGACAGATACGCAGTATTTT.

This chain links TRBV5-1 with TRBJ1-1, with a tentative D call TRBD1 (6 bases). Trimming left V 2 bases short and J 4 bases short, with 15 bases between. In germline, CDR1 is SGHRS, CDR2 YFSETQ. This CDR3 is built from 15 residues. CDR3 bases: TGCGCCAGCAGCTTACTGGGGGCCCCTTCCACTGAAGCTTTCTTT. It encodes CASSLLGAPSTEAFF.

The chain employs TRBV15 and TRBJ2-2, with D perhaps matching TRBD1 (6 bases). The V and J ends lost 5 bases and 6 bases respectively, with 25 bases between them. This CDR3 contains 18 residues. Germline V gene lookup returns CDR1 LNHNV and CDR2 YYDKDF (reference sequence). CDR3 nucleotide sequence: TGTGCCACCAGCGGCCTCGGGTCAGGGGCGATCCTCTCCGGGGAGCTGTTTTTT. Protein product: CATSGLGSGAILSGELFF.

The rearrangement links TRBV27 to TRBJ2-5, with D possibly being TRBD2 (6 bases). The CDR3 consists of 15 residues. V dropped 0 bases and J dropped 5 bases, with 13 bases sitting between them. Per germline, CDR1 MNHEY and CDR2 SMNVEV (reference sequence). CDR3 DNA: TGTGCCAGCAGTTTATCCGGGACGGGGGAGGAGACCCAGTACTTC. Translated, it gives CASSLSGTGEETQYF.

The chain employs TRBV10-1 and TRBJ2-3; TRBD2 matches 7 bases. Germline V gives CDR1 WNHNN, CDR2 SYGVQD (reference sequence). This CDR3 spans 17 amino acids. After removal of 3 bases from V and 0 bases from J, the junction contained 9 bases not matched to a gene. The CDR3 DNA is TGCGCCAGCAGTGATTCGGCGGCGGGAGAGAGCACAGATACGCAGTATTTT. Translated, it gives CASSDSAAGESTDTQYF.

The gene calls are TRBV30 and TRBJ2-7; unclear D gene. This CDR3 has 13 residues. The V gene lost 3 bases and the J gene lost 1 base, with 10 bases spanning the gap. CDR1 and CDR2 from the germline V gene are GTSNPN and SVGIG (reference sequence). The CDR3 nucleotides are TGTGCCTGGAGGCCCGGAGAGTCCTACGAGCAGTACTTC. Protein product: CAWRPGESYEQYF.

This clone is a singleton in its sample. The rearrangement uses TRBV6-5 and TRBJ2-7; D might be TRBD1 (6 bases). This CDR3 spans 13 amino acids. The germline gives CDR1 MNHEY, CDR2 SVGAGI. V lost 9 bases and J lost 3, with 15 bases in between. The CDR3 DNA follows: TGTGCCAGGAAACAGGGTTCGAACTACGAGCAGTACTTC. The encoded protein is CARKQGSNYEQYF.

V gene TRBV29-1 combines with J gene TRBJ2-7, with D possibly TRBD1 on 5 matching bases. Trimming shortened V by 4 bases and J by 5 bases, and 12 bases separated the two germline ends. CDR1 SQVTM and CDR2 ANQGSEA come from the germline V gene. This CDR3 contains 12 residues. In DNA, the CDR3 is TGCAGCGTTGGCAGGGTTCGGGACGAGCAGTACTTC. Protein sequence: CSVGRVRDEQYF.

This clone was observed a few times. The gene calls are TRBV6-5 and TRBJ1-2; TRBD1 agrees at 9 bases. Germline CDR1 is MNHEY and CDR2 is SVGAGI. The CDR3 sequence is 13 residues long. V lost 5 bases to trimming and J lost 6 bases; unmatched junction nucleotides: 4. In DNA, the CDR3 is TGTGCCAGCAGTAAACAGGGGGCCAATGGCTACACCTTC. This translates into CASSKQGANGYTF.

The J gene is TRBJ1-5, the V gene TRBV30; a weak D match, TRBD1 (6 bases). V was pared by 3 bases and J by 2 bases, with 11 bases between. CDR3 size: 14 residues. Germline CDR1 GTSNPN, CDR2 SVGIG (reference sequence). The CDR3 DNA sequence: TGTGCCTGGAGCGAAAGACAGGGCAATCAGCCCCAGCATTTT. It codes for CAWSERQGNQPQHF.

In nucleotides, the CDR3 is TGTGCCAGTACTAGCGGGCCCTGGGGGGACGAGCAGTACTTC. Amino acid sequence: CASTSGPWGDEQYF. The chain joins TRBV6-1 to TRBJ2-7; 9 bases match TRBD2. V trimming: 9 bases; J trimming: 5 bases; junction bases outside the gene matches: 11. This CDR3 contains 14 residues. From germline, CDR1 is MNHNS and CDR2 SASEGT.

The J gene is TRBJ2-4, the V gene TRBV19; TRBD2 might be the D (6 bases). Germline V gives CDR1 LNHDA, CDR2 SQIVND (reference sequence). Trimming stripped 5 bases from V and 2 bases from J, with 19 bases between. The CDR3 consists of 17 residues. The CDR3 nucleotides read TGTGCCAGTAGTCCCGGGAGAGACCTCCCCTCCAAAAACATTCAGTACTTC. It encodes CASSPGRDLPSKNIQYF.

The chain uses TRBV6-4 and TRBJ1-2; D is unresolved. Germline CDR1 and CDR2: MRHNA and SNTAGT. The V and J ends lost 5 bases and 1 base respectively, with 5 bases between them. The CDR3 contains 12 residues. For the CDR3, the DNA is TGTGCCAGCAGTACTAGTAACTATGGCTACACCTTC. Translation: CASSTSNYGYTF.

V usage is TRBV5-4 and J usage is TRBJ2-1; 14 positions agree with TRBD2. Losses at the gene ends were 4 bases for V and 8 bases for J; bases not matched to a gene: 8. Germline-derived CDR1 and CDR2 are SGHNT and YYREEE (reference sequence). The length of the CDR3 is 16 residues. CDR3 nucleotides: TGTGCCAGCAGCCTGGGACTAGCGGGAGTCGGGGATGAGCAGTTCTTC. Amino acid sequence: CASSLGLAGVGDEQFF.

CDR3: CASGAGTGYEQYF. CDR3 sequence (DNA): TGTGCCAGCGGGGCGGGGACAGGGTACGAGCAGTACTTC. The chain couples TRBV27 to TRBJ2-7; TRBD1 aligns across 9 bases. V lost 8 bases to trimming and J lost 4 bases; unmatched junction nucleotides: 6. The CDR3 is made up of 13 amino acids. In germline, CDR1 is MNHEY, CDR2 SMNVEV (reference sequence).

The V call is TRBV4-1, the J call TRBJ2-7, with a possible D match to TRBD1 (5 bases). The V end was cut by 3 bases, the J end by 6 bases, with 18 bases between. The CDR3 totals 15 residues. CDR1 is MGHRA, CDR2 YSYEKL, per germline. The CDR3 sequence is CASSQRQWEGSEQYF. DNA of the CDR3: TGCGCCAGCAGCCAGAGACAGTGGGAAGGGTCCGAGCAGTACTTC.

The J gene is TRBJ1-4, the V gene TRBV19; possibly TRBD1 for D (5 bases). Germline CDR1 reads LNHDA; CDR2 reads SQIVND (reference sequence). This CDR3 has 15 amino acids. The germline V and J ends were trimmed by 10 bases and 0 bases, with 15 bases remaining between them. The CDR3 sequence is CATEGDRATNEKLFF. CDR3 nucleotide sequence: TGTGCCACAGAAGGAGACAGAGCAACTAATGAAAAACTGTTTTTT.

The chain couples TRBV27 to TRBJ1-6; 7 bases line up with TRBD1. With 2 bases clipped from V and 7 bases from J, the junction kept 5 bases outside the gene matches. The CDR3 loop spans 15 amino acids. Per germline, CDR1 MNHEY and CDR2 SMNVEV (reference sequence). CDR3 nucleotides: TGTGCCAGCAGTTTAGACGGGACAGCAAATTCACCCCTCCACTTT. It specifies CASSLDGTANSPLHF.

The V call is TRBV5-1, the J call TRBJ2-5, with a tentative D call TRBD2 (5 bases). The CDR3 sequence is 16 residues long. Germline loops: CDR1 SGHRS, CDR2 YFSETQ. Trimming stripped 0 bases from V and 1 base from J, with 13 bases between. The CDR3 here is CASSLAAGAGQETQYF. In DNA, the CDR3 is TGCGCCAGCAGCTTGGCGGCAGGTGCGGGCCAAGAGACCCAGTACTTC.

The V gene is TRBV28, the J gene TRBJ2-1; D remains unclear. The CDR3 is 14 amino acids. CDR1 and CDR2 from the germline V gene are MDHEN and SYDVKM. The V and J ends lost 8 bases and 5 bases respectively, with 16 bases between them. CDR3 sequence (DNA): TGTGCCAGCGGAAGTCCGACTGTTAACAATGAGCAGTTCTTC. Translated: CASGSPTVNNEQFF.

CDR3 sequence: CSGGTGVLGEQYF. In DNA form, the CDR3 reads TGCAGCGGTGGGACAGGGGTCCTTGGCGAGCAGTACTTC. This sequence joins TRBV29-1 and TRBJ2-7; 10 bases match TRBD1. J lost 6 bases, V lost 7 bases, and 9 bases had no gene match. Germline CDR1 reads SQVTM; CDR2 reads ANQGSEA. The CDR3 extends over 13 amino acids.

This sequence joins TRBV19 and TRBJ1-5; 9 nucleotides agree with TRBD1. CDR1 is LNHDA, CDR2 SQIVND, per germline (reference sequence). The CDR3 contains 15 residues. Unmatched junction bases numbered 7, after V lost 10 bases and J lost 0 bases. CDR3 in amino acids: CATRTGDYSNQPQHF. CDR3 DNA sequence: TGTGCCACCCGGACAGGGGATTATAGCAATCAGCCCCAGCATTTT.

Here the CDR3 reads CASTGGSNEKLFF. CDR3 coding DNA: TGTGCCAGCACAGGAGGATCTAATGAAAAACTGTTTTTT. The chain links TRBV28 to TRBJ1-4; D not resolved. The germline CDR1 and CDR2 sequences are MDHEN and SYDVKM. The CDR3 is made up of 13 amino acids. V gave up 7 bases and J gave up 3 bases, with 9 bases separating them.

The rearrangement joins TRBV27 to TRBJ1-4; 9 bases match TRBD1. The V segment lost 6 bases and the J segment 8 bases; nucleotides outside the gene matches: 7. The CDR3 sequence is 14 residues long. Germline assignment: CDR1 MNHEY and CDR2 SMNVEV (reference sequence). Here the CDR3 DNA reads TGTGCCAGCAGCCGACAGGGGGGATTGGAAAAACTGTTTTTT. Translation gives CASSRQGGLEKLFF.

J is TRBJ1-3 and V is TRBV6-5; TRBD1 might be the D (5 bases). The germline CDR1 and CDR2 sequences are MNHEY and SVGAGI. V was pared by 2 bases and J by 0 bases, with 11 bases between. The CDR3 has 16 residues. The CDR3 DNA follows: TGTGCCAGCAGTTACGGTGGGGCGGACTCTGGAAACACCATATATTTT. This gives the protein CASSYGGADSGNTIYF.

The chain is built from TRBV11-2 and TRBJ1-2; D is undetermined. The germline CDR1 and CDR2 sequences are SGHAT and FQNNGV. V was shortened by 2 bases and J by 4 bases, with 8 bases between the two germline ends. The CDR3 contains 13 residues. The CDR3 sequence is CASSLTSGYGYTF. In DNA, the CDR3 is TGTGCCAGCAGCTTAACCTCCGGCTATGGCTACACCTTC.